This TCR beta chain originates from a study of blood T cell repertoires in COVID-19. Whole-study context: The United States, Italy and Spain provided the acute and convalescent COVID-19 samples.

V dropped 3 bases and J dropped 0 bases, with 12 bases sitting between them. Germline V gives CDR1 KGHDR, CDR2 SFDVKD. CDR3 length: 16 residues. In the authors' methods: Nucleated cell counts were estimated from reference gene primer amplification. This table comes from immunoSEQ multiplex PCR, and its TCRdb copy is limited to in-frame clones, with some not included. That table furnishes V, J and clone size, whereas the DNA furnished D and trimming. Here the sample spans 150,000 to 180,000 clones, 70% to 85% being singletons. Source material: peripheral blood. The sequence derives from a woman in her fifties or sixties with acute or convalescent COVID-19. J is TRBJ2-3 and V is TRBV24-1, with no clear D. CDR3 sequence: CATSDEAETSTDTQYF. CDR3 in DNA: TGTGCCACCAGTGATGAGGCGGAGACTAGCACAGATACGCAGTATTTT.